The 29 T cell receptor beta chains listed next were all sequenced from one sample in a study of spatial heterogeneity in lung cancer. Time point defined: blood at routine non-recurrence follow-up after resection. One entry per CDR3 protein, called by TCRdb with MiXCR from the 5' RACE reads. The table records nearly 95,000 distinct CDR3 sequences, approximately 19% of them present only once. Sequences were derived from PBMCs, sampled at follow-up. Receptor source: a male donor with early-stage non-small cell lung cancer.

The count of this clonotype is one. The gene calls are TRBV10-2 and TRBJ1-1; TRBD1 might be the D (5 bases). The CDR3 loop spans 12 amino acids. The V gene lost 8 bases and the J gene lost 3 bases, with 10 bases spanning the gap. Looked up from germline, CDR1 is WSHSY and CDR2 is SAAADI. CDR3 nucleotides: TGCGCCAGCCTTCCGGGGGACACTGAAGCTTTCTTT. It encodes CASLPGDTEAFF.

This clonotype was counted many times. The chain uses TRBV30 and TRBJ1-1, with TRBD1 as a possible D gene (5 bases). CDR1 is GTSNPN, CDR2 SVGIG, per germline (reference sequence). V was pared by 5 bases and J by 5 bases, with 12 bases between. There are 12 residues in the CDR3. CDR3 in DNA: TGTGCCTGGGGCCAGGAGGGGACTGAAGCTTTCTTT. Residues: CAWGQEGTEAFF.

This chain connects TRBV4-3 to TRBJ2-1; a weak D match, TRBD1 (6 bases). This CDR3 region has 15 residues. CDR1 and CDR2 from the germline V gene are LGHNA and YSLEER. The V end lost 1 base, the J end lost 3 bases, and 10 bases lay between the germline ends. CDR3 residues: CASSQGTESYNEQFF. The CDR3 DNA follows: TGCGCCAGCAGCCAAGGGACAGAGAGCTACAATGAGCAGTTCTTC.

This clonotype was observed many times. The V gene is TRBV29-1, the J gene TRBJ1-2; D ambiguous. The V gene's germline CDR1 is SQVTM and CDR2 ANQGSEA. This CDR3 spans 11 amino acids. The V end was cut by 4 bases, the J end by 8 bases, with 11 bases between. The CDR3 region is CSVGVAGGYTF. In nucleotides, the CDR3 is TGCAGCGTTGGGGTGGCGGGCGGCTACACCTTC.

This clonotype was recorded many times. CDR3: CASSSVRGPGLNTGELFF. The CDR3 DNA reads as TGTGCCAGCAGCTCAGTGAGGGGGCCTGGATTAAACACCGGGGAGCTGTTTTTT. The rearrangement joins TRBV7-2 to TRBJ2-2; 7 bases agree with TRBD1. The CDR3 is 18 amino acids. Germline-derived CDR1 and CDR2 are SGHTA and FQGNSA. V shed 4 bases, J shed 2 bases, and the junction held 13 bases outside the gene matches.

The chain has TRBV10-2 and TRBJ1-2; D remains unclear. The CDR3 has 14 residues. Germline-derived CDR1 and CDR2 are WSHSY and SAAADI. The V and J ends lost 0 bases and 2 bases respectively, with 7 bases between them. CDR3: CASSESSLNYGYTF. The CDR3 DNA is TGCGCCAGCAGTGAGTCTAGCTTGAACTATGGCTACACCTTC.

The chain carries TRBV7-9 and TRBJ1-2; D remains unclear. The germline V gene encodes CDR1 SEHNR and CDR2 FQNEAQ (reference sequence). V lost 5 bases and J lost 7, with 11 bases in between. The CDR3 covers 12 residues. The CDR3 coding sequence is TGTGCCAGCAGCCAGGACGAGGGTGGCTACACCTTC. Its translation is CASSQDEGGYTF.

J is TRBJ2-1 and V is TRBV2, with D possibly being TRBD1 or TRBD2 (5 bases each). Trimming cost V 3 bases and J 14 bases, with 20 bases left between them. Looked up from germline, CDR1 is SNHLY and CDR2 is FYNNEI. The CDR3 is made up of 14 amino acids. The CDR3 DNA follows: TGTGCCAGCAGTGATTCGGCGAGGGACCCCTGGGAGTTCTTC. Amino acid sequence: CASSDSARDPWEFF.

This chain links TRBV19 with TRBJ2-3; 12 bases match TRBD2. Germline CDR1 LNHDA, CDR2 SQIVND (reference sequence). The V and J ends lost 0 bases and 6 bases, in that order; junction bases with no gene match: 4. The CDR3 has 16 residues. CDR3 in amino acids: CASSIETSGRFDTQYF. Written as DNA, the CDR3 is TGTGCCAGTAGTATAGAAACTAGCGGGAGGTTCGATACGCAGTATTTT.

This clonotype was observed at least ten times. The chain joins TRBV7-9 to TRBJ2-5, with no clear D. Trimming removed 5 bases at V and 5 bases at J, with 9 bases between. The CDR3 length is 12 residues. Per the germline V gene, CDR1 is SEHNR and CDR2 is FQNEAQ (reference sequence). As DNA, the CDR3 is TGTGCCAGCAGCCCCCCAATGGAGACCCAGTACTTC. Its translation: CASSPPMETQYF.

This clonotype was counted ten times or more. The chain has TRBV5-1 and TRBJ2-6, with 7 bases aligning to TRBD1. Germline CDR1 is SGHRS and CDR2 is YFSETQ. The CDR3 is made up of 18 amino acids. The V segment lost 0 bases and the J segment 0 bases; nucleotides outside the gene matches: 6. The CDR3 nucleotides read TGCGCCAGCAGCTTGGCCCTGGGACAGAGCTCTGGGGCCAACGTCCTGACTTTC. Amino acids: CASSLALGQSSGANVLTF.

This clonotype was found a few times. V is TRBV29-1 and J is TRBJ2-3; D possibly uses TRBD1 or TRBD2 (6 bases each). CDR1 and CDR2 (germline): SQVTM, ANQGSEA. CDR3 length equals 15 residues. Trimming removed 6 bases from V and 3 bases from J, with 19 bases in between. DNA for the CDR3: TGCAGCGTGCGGGGACAACTCATCGGGACAGATACGCAGTATTTT. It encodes CSVRGQLIGTDTQYF.

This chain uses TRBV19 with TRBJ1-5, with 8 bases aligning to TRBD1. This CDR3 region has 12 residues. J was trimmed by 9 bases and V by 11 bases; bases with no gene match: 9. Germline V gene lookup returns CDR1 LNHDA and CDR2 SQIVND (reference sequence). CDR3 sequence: CAGGTGKWPQHF. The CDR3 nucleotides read TGTGCCGGCGGGACAGGAAAATGGCCCCAGCATTTT.

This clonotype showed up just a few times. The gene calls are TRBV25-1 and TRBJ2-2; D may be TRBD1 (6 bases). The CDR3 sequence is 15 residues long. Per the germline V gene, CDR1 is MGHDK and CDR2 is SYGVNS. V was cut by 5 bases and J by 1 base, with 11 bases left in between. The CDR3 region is CASSPTTGNTGELFF. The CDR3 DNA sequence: TGTGCCAGCAGTCCGACGACAGGGAACACCGGGGAGCTGTTTTTT.

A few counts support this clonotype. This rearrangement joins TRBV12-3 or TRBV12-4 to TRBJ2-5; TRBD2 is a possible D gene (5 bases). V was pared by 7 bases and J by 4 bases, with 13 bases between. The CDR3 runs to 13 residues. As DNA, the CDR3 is TGTGCCAGCACCCAAGACCGGGGAGAGACCCAGTACTTC. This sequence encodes CASTQDRGETQYF.

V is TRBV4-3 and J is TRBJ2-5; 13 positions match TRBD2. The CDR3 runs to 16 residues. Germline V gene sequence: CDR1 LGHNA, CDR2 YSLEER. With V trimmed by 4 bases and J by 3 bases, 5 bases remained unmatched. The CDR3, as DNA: TGCGCCAGCAGCCGCCAACTAGCGGGGGGGAAAGAGACCCAGTACTTC. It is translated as CASSRQLAGGKETQYF.

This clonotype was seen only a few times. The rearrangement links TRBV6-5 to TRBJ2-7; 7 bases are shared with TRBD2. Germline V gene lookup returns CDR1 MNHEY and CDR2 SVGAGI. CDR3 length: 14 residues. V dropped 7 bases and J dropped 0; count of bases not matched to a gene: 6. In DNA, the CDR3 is TGTGCCAGCAAAGTGGGAGGGAGCTCCTACGAGCAGTACTTC. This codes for CASKVGGSSYEQYF.

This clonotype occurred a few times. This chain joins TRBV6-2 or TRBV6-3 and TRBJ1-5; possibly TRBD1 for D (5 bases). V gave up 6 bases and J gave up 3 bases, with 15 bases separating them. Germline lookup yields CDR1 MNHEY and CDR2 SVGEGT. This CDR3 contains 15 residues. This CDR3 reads CASRVGGIANQPQHF. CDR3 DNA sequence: TGTGCCAGCAGGGTTGGGGGTATTGCCAATCAGCCCCAGCATTTT.

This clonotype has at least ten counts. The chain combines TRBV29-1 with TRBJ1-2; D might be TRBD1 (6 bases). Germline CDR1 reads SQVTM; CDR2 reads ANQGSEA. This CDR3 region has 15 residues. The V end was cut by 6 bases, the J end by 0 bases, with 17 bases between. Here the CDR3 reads CSVHKTGQTNYGYTF. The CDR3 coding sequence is TGCAGCGTGCATAAAACTGGACAGACTAACTATGGCTACACCTTC.

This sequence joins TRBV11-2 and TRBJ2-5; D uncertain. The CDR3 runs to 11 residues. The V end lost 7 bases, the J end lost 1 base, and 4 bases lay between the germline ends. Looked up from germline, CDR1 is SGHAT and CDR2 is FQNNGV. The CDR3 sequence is CASNIQETQYF. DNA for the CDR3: TGTGCCAGCAACATCCAAGAGACCCAGTACTTC.

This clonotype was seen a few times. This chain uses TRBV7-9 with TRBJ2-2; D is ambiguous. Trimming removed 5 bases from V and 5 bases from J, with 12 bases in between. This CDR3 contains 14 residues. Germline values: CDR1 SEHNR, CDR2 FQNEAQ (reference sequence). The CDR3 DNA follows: TGTGCCAGCAGCCCCGCTCTTAGAACCGGGGAGCTGTTTTTT. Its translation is CASSPALRTGELFF.

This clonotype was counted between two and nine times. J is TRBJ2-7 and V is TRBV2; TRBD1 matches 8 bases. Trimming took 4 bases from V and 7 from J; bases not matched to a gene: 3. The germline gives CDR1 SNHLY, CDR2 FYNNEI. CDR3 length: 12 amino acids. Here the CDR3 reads CASSGDRGEQYF. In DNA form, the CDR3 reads TGTGCCAGCAGTGGAGACAGGGGTGAGCAGTACTTC.

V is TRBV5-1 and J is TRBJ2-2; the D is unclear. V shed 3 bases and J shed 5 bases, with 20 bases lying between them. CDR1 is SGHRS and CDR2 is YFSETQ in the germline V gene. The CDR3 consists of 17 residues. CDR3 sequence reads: CASSWGSGAGGTGELFF. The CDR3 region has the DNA TGCGCCAGCAGCTGGGGTTCGGGCGCCGGTGGGACCGGGGAGCTGTTTTTT.

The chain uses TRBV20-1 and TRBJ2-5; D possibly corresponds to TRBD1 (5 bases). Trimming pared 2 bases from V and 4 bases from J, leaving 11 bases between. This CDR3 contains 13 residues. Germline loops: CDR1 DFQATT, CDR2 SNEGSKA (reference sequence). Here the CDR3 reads CSARTDTPETQYF. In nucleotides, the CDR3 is TGCAGTGCTAGAACGGACACCCCAGAGACCCAGTACTTC.

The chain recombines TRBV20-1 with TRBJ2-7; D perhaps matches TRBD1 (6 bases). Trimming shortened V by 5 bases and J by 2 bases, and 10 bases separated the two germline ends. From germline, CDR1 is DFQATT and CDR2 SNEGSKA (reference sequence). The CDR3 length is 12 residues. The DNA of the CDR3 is TGCAGTGCTGCCCGGGACACCTACGAGCAGTACGTC. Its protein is CSAARDTYEQYV.

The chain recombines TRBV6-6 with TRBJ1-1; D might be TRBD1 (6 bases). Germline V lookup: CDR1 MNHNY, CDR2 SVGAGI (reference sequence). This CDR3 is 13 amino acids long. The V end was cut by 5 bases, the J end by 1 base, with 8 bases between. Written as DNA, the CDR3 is TGTGCCAGCAGTACAGGGCGGAACACTGAAGCTTTCTTT. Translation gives CASSTGRNTEAFF.

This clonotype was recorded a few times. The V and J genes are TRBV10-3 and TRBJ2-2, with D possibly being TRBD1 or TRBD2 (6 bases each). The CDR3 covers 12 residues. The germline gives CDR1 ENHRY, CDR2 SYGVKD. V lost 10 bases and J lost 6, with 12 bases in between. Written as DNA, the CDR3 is TGTGCCACTGCCGGGGGCCCCGGGGAGCTGTTTTTT. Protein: CATAGGPGELFF.

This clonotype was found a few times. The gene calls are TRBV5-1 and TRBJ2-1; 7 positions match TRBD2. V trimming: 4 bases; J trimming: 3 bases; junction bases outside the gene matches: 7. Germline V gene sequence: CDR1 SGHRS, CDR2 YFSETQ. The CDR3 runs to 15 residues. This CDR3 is CASSPSGANYNEQFF. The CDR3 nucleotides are TGCGCCAGCAGCCCTAGCGGAGCCAACTACAATGAGCAGTTCTTC.

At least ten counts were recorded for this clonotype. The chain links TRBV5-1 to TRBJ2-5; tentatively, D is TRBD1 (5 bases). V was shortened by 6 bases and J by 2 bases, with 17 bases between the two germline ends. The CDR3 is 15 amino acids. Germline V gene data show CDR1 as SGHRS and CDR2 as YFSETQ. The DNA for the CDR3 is TGCGCCAGCACGCGACAGAACGCAAATCAAGAGACCCAGTACTTC. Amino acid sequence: CASTRQNANQETQYF.